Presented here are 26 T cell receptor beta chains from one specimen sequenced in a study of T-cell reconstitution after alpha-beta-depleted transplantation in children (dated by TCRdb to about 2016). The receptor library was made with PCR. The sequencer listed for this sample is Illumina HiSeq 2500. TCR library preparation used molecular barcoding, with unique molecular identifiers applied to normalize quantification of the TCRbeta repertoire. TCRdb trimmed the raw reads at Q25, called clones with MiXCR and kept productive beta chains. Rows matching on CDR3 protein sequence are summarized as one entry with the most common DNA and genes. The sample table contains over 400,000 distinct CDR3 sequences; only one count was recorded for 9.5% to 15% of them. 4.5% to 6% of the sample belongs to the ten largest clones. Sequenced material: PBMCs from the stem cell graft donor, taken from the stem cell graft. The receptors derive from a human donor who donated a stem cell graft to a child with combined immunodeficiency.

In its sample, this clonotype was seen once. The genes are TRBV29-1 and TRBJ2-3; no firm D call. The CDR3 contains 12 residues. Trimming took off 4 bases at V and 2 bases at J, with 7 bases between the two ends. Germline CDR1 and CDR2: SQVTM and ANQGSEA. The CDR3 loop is CSVGTYTDTQYF. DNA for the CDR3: TGCAGCGTTGGGACCTACACAGATACGCAGTATTTT.

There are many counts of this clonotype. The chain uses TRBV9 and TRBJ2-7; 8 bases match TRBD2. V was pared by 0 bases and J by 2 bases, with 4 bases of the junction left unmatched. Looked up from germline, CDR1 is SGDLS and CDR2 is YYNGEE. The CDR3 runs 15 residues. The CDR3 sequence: CASSVDIAGTYEQYF. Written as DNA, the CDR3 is TGTGCCAGCAGCGTAGATATAGCGGGAACCTACGAGCAGTACTTC.

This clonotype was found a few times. The CDR3 DNA reads as TGCGCCAGCAGCCAAGGAGGGACAGGGGGCTACACCGGGGAGCTGTTTTTT. This gives the protein CASSQGGTGGYTGELFF. V usage is TRBV4-1 and J usage is TRBJ2-2, with 12 positions matching TRBD1. CDR1 and CDR2 from the germline V gene are MGHRA and YSYEKL. This CDR3 contains 17 residues. With 1 base clipped from V and 3 bases from J, the junction kept 3 bases outside the gene matches.

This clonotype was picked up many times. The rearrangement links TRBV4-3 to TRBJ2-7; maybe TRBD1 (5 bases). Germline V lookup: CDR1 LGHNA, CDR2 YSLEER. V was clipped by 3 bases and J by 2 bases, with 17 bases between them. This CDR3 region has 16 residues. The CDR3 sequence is CASSQGLSGRTYEQYF. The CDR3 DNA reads TGCGCCAGCAGCCAGGGGCTTAGTGGGCGAACCTACGAGCAGTACTTC.

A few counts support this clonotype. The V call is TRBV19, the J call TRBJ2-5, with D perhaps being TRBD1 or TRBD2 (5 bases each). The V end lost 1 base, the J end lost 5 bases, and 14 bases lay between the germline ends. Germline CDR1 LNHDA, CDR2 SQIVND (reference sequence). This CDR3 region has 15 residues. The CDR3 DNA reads TGTGCCAGTAGTATAGGACGGGGAAGGGGCGAGACCCAGTACTTC. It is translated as CASSIGRGRGETQYF.

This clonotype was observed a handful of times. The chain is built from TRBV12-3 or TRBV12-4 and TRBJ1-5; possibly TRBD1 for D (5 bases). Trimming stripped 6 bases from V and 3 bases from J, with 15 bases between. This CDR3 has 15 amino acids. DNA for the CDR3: TGTGCCAGCAGCTACGAGGGACCGTACAATCAGCCCCAGCATTTT. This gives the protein CASSYEGPYNQPQHF.

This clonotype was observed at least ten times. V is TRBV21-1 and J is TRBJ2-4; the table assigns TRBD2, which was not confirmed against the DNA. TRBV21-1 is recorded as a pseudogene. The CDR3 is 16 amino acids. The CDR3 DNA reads TGTGCCAGCCCCGAGTCCTCGGAGCGGTCCAAAAACATTCAGTACTTC. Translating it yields CASPESSERSKNIQYF.

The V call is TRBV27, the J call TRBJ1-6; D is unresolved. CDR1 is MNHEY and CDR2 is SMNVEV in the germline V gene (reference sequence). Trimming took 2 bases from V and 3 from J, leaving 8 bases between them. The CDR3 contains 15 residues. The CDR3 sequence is CASSLSQFYNSPLHF. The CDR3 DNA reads TGTGCCAGCAGTTTAAGTCAATTCTATAATTCACCCCTCCACTTT.

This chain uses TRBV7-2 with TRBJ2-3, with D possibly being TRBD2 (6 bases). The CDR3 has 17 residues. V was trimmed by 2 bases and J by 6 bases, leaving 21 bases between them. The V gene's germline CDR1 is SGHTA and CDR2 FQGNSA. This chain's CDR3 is CASSLPREFELRDTQYF. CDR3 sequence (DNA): TGTGCCAGCAGCTTACCCCGGGAGTTTGAGTTGCGCGATACGCAGTATTTT. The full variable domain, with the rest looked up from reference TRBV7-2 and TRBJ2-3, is GAGVSQSPSNKVTEKGKDVELRCDPISGHTALYWYRQSLGQGLEFLIYFQGNSAPDKSGLPSDRFSAERTGGSVSTLTIQRTQQEDSAVYLCASSLPREFELRDTQYFGPGTRLTVL.

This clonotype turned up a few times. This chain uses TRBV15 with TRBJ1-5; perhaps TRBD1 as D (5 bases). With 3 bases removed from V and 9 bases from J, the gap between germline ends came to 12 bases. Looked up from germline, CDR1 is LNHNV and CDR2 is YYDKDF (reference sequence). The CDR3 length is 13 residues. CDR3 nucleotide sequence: TGTGCCACCAGCAGGACAGTGGCTCGGCCCCAGCATTTT. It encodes CATSRTVARPQHF.

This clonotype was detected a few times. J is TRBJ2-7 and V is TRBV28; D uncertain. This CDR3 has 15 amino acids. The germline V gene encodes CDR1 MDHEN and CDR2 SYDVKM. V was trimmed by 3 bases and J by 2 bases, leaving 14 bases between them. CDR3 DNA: TGTGCCAGCAGTTTTGTTGGCGCAGGTACCTACGAGCAGTACTTC. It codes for CASSFVGAGTYEQYF.

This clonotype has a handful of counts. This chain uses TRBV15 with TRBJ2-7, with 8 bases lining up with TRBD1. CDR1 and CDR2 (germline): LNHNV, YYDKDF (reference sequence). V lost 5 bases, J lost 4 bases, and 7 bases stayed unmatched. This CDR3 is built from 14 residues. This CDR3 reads CATSPGQAYYEQYF. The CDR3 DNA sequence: TGTGCCACCAGCCCGGGACAGGCCTATTACGAGCAGTACTTC. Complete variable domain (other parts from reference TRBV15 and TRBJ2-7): DAMVIQNPRYQVTQFGKPVTLSCSQTLNHNVMYWYQQKSSQAPKLLFHYYDKDFNNEADTPDNFQSRRPNTSFCFLDIRSPGLGDTAMYLCATSPGQAYYEQYFGPGTRLTVT.

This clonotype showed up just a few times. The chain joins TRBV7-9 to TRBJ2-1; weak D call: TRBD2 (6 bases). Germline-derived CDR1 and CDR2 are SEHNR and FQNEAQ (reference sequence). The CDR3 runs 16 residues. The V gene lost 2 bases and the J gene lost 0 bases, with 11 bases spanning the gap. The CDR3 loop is CASSLIGSSSYNEQFF. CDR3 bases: TGTGCCAGCAGCTTAATCGGGAGTTCCTCCTACAATGAGCAGTTCTTC.

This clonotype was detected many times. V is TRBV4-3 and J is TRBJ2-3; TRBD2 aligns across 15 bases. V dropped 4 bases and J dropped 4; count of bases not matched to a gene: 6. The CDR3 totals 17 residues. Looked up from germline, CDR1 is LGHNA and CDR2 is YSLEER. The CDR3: CASSPGLAGGGPDTQYF. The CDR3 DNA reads TGCGCCAGCAGCCCCGGACTAGCGGGAGGGGGCCCAGATACGCAGTATTTT.

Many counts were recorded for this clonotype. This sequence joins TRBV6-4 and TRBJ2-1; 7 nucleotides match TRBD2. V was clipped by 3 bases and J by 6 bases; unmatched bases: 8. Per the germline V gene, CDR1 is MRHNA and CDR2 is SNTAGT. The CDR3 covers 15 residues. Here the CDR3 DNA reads TGTGCCAGCAGTGAGGGCGGGGGTACTAGCAATGAGCAGTTCTTC. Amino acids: CASSEGGGTSNEQFF.

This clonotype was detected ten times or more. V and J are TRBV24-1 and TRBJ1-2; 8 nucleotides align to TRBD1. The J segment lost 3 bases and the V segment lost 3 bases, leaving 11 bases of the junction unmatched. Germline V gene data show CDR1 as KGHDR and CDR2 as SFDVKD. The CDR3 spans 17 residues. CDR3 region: CATSDAGQGGRDYGYTF. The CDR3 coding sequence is TGTGCCACCAGTGATGCAGGACAGGGTGGTCGAGACTATGGCTACACCTTC.

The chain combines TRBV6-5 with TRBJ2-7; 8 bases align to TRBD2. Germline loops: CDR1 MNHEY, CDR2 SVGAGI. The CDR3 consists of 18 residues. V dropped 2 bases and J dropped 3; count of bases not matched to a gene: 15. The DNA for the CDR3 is TGTGCCAGCAGTTACGAAGGTGCCGGGGGGGCCTCATACTACGAGCAGTACTTC. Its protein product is CASSYEGAGGASYYEQYF.

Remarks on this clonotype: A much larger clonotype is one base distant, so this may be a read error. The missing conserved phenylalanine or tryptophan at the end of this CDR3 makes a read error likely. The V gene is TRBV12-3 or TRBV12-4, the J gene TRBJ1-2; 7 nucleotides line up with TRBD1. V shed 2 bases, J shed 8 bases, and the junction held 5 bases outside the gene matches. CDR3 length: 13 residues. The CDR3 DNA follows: TGTGCCAGCAGTTTAAGGACAGGTTGGGGCTACACCTGC. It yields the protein CASSLRTGWGYTC.

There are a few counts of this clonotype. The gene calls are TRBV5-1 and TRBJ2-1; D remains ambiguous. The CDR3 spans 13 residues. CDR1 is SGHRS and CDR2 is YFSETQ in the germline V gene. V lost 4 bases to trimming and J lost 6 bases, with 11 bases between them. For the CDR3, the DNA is TGCGCCAGCAGCAAAGGCCTCCTCAATGAGCAGTTCTTC. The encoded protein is CASSKGLLNEQFF.

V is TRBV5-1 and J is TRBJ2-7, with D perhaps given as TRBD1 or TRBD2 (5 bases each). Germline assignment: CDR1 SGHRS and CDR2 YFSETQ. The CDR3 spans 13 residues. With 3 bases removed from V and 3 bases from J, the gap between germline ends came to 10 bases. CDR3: CASSYGTFYEQYF. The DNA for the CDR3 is TGCGCCAGCAGCTACGGGACCTTCTACGAGCAGTACTTC.

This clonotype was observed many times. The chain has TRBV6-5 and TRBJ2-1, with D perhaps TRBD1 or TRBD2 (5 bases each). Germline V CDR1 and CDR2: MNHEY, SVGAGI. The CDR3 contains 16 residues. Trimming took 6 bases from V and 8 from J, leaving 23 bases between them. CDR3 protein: CASSTPGRSGIDEQFF. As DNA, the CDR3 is TGTGCCAGCAGCACCCCGGGACGCTCGGGCATCGATGAGCAGTTCTTC.

CDR3 protein: CASSYSGQQPQHF. The DNA of the CDR3 is TGTGCCAGCAGCTACTCGGGACAACAGCCCCAGCATTTT. This chain joins TRBV12-3 or TRBV12-4 and TRBJ1-5; TRBD1 might be the D (6 bases). With 6 bases removed from V and 7 bases from J, the gap between germline ends came to 13 bases. This CDR3 contains 13 residues.

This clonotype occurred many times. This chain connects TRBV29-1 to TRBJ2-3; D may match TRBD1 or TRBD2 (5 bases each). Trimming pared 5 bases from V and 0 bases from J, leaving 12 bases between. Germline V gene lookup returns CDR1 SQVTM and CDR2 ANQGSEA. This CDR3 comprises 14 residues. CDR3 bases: TGCAGCGTTTGGGACGGCTCTAGCACAGATACGCAGTATTTT. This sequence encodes CSVWDGSSTDTQYF.

CDR3 sequence reads: CASSLVSWASGGTDTQYF. The CDR3 DNA reads TGTGCCAGCAGCTTAGTATCTTGGGCTAGCGGTGGCACAGATACGCAGTATTTT. The gene calls are TRBV11-2 and TRBJ2-3, with 7 bases lining up with TRBD2. Germline trimming cut 1 base from V and 1 base from J; bases unmatched to any gene: 11. This CDR3 region has 18 residues. CDR1 and CDR2 (germline): SGHAT, FQNNGV.

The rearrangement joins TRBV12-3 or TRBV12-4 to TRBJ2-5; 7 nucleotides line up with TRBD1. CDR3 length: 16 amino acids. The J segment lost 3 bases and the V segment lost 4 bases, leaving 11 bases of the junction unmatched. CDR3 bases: TGTGCCAGCAGTTCCATACTGACAGGGTTTGAAGAGACCCAGTACTTC. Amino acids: CASSSILTGFEETQYF.

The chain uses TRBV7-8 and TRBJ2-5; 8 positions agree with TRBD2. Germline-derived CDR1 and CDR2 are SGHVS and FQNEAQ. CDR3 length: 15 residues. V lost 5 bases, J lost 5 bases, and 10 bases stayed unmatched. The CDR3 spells CASSRGTRSGETQYF. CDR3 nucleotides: TGTGCCAGCAGCCGCGGGACTAGGTCTGGTGAGACCCAGTACTTC.